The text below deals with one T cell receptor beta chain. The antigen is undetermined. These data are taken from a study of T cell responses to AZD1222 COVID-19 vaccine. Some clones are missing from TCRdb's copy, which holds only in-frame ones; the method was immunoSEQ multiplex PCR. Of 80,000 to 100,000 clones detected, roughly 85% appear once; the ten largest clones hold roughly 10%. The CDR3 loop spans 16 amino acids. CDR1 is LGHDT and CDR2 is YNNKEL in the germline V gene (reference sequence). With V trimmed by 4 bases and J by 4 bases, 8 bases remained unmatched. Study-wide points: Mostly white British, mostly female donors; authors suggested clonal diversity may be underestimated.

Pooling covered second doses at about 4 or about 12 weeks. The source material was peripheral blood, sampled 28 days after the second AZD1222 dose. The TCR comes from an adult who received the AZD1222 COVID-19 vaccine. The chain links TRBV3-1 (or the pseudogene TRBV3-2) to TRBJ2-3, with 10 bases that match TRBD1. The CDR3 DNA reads TGTGCCAGCAGCCCCTCAAGGACAGGGGGGCCAGATACGCAGTATTTT. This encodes CASSPSRTGGPDTQYF.